This T cell receptor (beta chain) came from a study of T cells after yellow fever vaccination. Study as a whole: Some fractions had low cell numbers, and these were prepared with SMART-Seq v4 Ultra Low Input.

Findings and caveats of the study: The secondary response was weaker, and its peak arrived faster, on day 5 versus 15. The booster response re-showed most primary clones: approximately 97% CD4, more than 70% CD8.

5'RACE template switching generated TCR cDNA, adding a universal primer site and UMIs. Via MiXCR, TCRdb re-called the 5' RACE reads, giving one row per CDR3 protein. The sample lists a few hundred thousand distinct CDR3 sequences, approximately 8% occurring once. This clonotype was seen a handful of times. The antigen is unknown. The CDR3 extends over 17 amino acids. V shed 4 bases and J shed 0 bases, with 17 bases lying between them. Germline V gene lookup returns CDR1 SGHRS and CDR2 YFSETQ. The chain combines TRBV5-1 with TRBJ2-1; TRBD2 might be the D (5 bases). The source material was PBMCs, sampled roughly 45 days after the first yellow fever vaccination. The source of this sequence is a man aged 18 to 30 who received the YFV17D yellow fever vaccine. The CDR3 DNA reads TGCGCCAGCAGCCCCTACGGCGCGGGTAGCTCCTACAATGAGCAGTTCTTC. It is translated as CASSPYGAGSSYNEQFF.